The present T cell receptor beta chain was sequenced within a study of human T cells and chemical hapten exposure. Overall study findings and caveats: Higher patch test scores went with higher counts of PT1 expanded TCRs.

CDR3 length equals 14 residues. Germline assignment: CDR1 SQVTM and CDR2 ANQGSEA. The trim removed 6 bases at V and 4 bases at J, leaving 5 bases unmatched. Sample time point: patch test 1, 2 weeks after DPC sensitization. Indicated treatment: therapeutic diphenylcyclopropenone sensitization with weekly scalp DPC. Concerning this clonotype itself: Its antigen remains unidentified.

The library gave individual cDNA molecules unique molecular identifiers. Original methodology: Sample-level TCR yields exhibited a median of about 96,000, with a range of roughly 20,000 to 750,000. TCRdb reprocessed the RACE reads via MiXCR and lists one record per CDR3 protein. The V and J calls come from TCRdb's annotation, not from the publication. The sample lists 84,000 or so distinct CDR3 sequences; about 10% were seen once. This chain uses TRBV29-1 with TRBJ2-1, with TRBD2 matching over 11 bases. The material sequenced was whole blood, taken in connection with sensitization to the hapten diphenylcyclopropenone (DPC). The sequence came from a man in his forties or fifties with alopecia areata. Some clones in this sample may be carry-over from other donors' samples. The CDR3 coding sequence is TGCAGCGTAGAGCCTAGCGGGAGGTACAATGAGCAGTTCTTC. It yields the protein CSVEPSGRYNEQFF.